Listed here are 23 T cell receptor beta chains from one sample, sequenced in a study of identical twins. MiXCR was run by TCRdb on the 5' RACE reads, yielding one entry per CDR3 protein. The sample includes around 340,000 distinct CDR3 sequences, 9% of them seen just once. The sequencing input was naive T cells sorted from blood. Receptors originate from a woman in her 50s in good health.

The chain uses TRBV12-3 or TRBV12-4 and TRBJ1-2, with 7 bases fitting TRBD1. The CDR3 sequence is 14 residues long. V was pared by 7 bases and J by 4 bases, with 9 bases of the junction left unmatched. The CDR3 loop reads CASNPPGQPYGYTF. The CDR3 nucleotides read TGTGCCAGCAACCCCCCGGGACAGCCCTATGGCTACACCTTC.

The sample holds many counts of this clonotype. The J gene is TRBJ2-1, the V gene TRBV5-1, with 7 bases aligning to TRBD2. CDR1 is SGHRS, CDR2 YFSETQ, per germline. The CDR3 has 15 residues. The V gene end was trimmed by 3 bases and the J gene end by 6 bases; junction bases not matched to a gene: 9. This CDR3 is CASSYYAGVVNEQFF. The CDR3 bases are TGCGCCAGCAGCTACTACGCGGGAGTAGTCAATGAGCAGTTCTTC. Full variable domain (remainder filled in from reference TRBV5-1 and TRBJ2-1): KAGVTQTPRYLIKTRGQQVTLSCSPISGHRSVSWYQQTPGQGLQFLFEYFSETQRNKGNFPGRFSGRQFSNSRSEMNVSTLELGDSALYLCASSYYAGVVNEQFFGPGTRLTVL.

This clonotype was observed at least ten times. The rearrangement joins TRBV5-1 to TRBJ2-1; D gene uncertain. The CDR3 has 13 residues. Germline CDR1 is SGHRS and CDR2 is YFSETQ. V was shortened by 5 bases and J by 3 bases, with 9 bases between the two germline ends. The CDR3 sequence: CASRQLDYNEQFF. DNA of the CDR3: TGCGCCAGCAGGCAGCTCGACTACAATGAGCAGTTCTTC. The full variable domain, rest sourced from reference TRBV5-1 and TRBJ2-1, is KAGVTQTPRYLIKTRGQQVTLSCSPISGHRSVSWYQQTPGQGLQFLFEYFSETQRNKGNFPGRFSGRQFSNSRSEMNVSTLELGDSALYLCASRQLDYNEQFFGPGTRLTVL.

Many counts were recorded for this clonotype. The rearrangement links TRBV29-1 to TRBJ2-1, with D possibly being TRBD2 (6 bases). The CDR3 loop spans 14 amino acids. V was clipped by 4 bases and J by 9 bases, with 19 bases between them. CDR1 is SQVTM and CDR2 is ANQGSEA in the germline V gene. Here the CDR3 DNA reads TGCAGCGTTGGTAAGCGGGTGGGGCGAGGTGAGCAGTTCTTC. This sequence encodes CSVGKRVGRGEQFF.

The chain carries TRBV5-1 and TRBJ2-3, with TRBD2 matching 10 bases. V was pared by 0 bases and J by 4 bases, with 2 bases of the junction left unmatched. Germline-derived CDR1 and CDR2 are SGHRS and YFSETQ. The CDR3 loop spans 15 amino acids. The DNA for the CDR3 is TGCGCCAGCAGCTTGGAGGGGACTAGCGCAGATACGCAGTATTTT. Protein sequence: CASSLEGTSADTQYF.

This clonotype has ten or more counts. This rearrangement joins TRBV18 to TRBJ1-1; D gene uncertain. The CDR3 is 11 amino acids. Trimming shortened V by 2 bases and J by 7 bases, and 5 bases separated the two germline ends. Germline loops: CDR1 KGHSH, CDR2 LQKENI. DNA for the CDR3: TGTGCCAGCTCACCAGGCGATGAAGCTTTCTTT. This sequence encodes CASSPGDEAFF.

This clonotype was seen more than once but under ten times. The chain recombines TRBV12-3 or TRBV12-4 with TRBJ2-1, with 8 bases identical to TRBD2. The CDR3 has 13 amino acids. V shed 6 bases and J 8 bases; nucleotides not matched to a gene: 6. CDR3 sequence reads: CASRKIAGYEQFF. CDR3 DNA: TGTGCCAGCAGGAAGATAGCGGGGTATGAGCAGTTCTTC.

This clonotype has at least ten counts. This chain uses TRBV27 with TRBJ1-5; D is unclear. V dropped 8 bases and J dropped 0 bases, with 5 bases sitting between them. Germline V lookup: CDR1 MNHEY, CDR2 SMNVEV (reference sequence). The CDR3 has 12 amino acids. The CDR3 region has the DNA TGTGCCAGCGGCACTAGCAATCAGCCCCAGCATTTT. Encoded protein: CASGTSNQPQHF.

The rearrangement uses TRBV11-2 and TRBJ2-1; D may be TRBD1 or TRBD2 (5 bases each). Trimming cost V 4 bases and J 7 bases, with 14 bases left between them. Germline V gives CDR1 SGHAT, CDR2 FQNNGV. CDR3 length equals 14 residues. This CDR3 reads CASSWGSGGNEQFF. In nucleotides, the CDR3 is TGTGCCAGCAGCTGGGGGTCTGGCGGGAATGAGCAGTTCTTC.

The rearrangement joins TRBV6-5 to TRBJ2-2; D remains unclear. V was shortened by 1 base and J by 0 bases, with 9 bases between the two germline ends. This CDR3 has 16 amino acids. Germline V gene sequence: CDR1 MNHEY, CDR2 SVGAGI. For the CDR3, the DNA is TGTGCCAGCAGTTACTGGGCGGCTTCGAACACCGGGGAGCTGTTTTTT. Amino acids: CASSYWAASNTGELFF.

The chain has TRBV20-1 and TRBJ2-5, with unresolved D. Germline CDR1 reads DFQATT; CDR2 reads SNEGSKA (reference sequence). The CDR3 loop spans 14 amino acids. The V end lost 0 bases, the J end lost 2 bases, and 10 bases lay between the germline ends. CDR3 in amino acids: CSAREGNRQETQYF. Written as DNA, the CDR3 is TGCAGTGCTAGAGAGGGGAATCGTCAAGAGACCCAGTACTTC.

CDR3 amino acids: CASSSLVQFF. CDR3 nucleotides: TGTGCCAGCAGTTCTTTGGTGCAGTTCTTC. V is TRBV12-3 or TRBV12-4 and J is TRBJ2-1; D is undetermined. The CDR3 is made up of 10 amino acids. Between the trimmed V and J ends, which lost 4 bases and 12 bases, there was a span of 7 bases.

This clonotype was found a few times. The junction departs from the called germline gene at one end, perhaps through a read error. V and J are TRBV3-1 and TRBJ2-7; D might be TRBD2 (5 bases). CDR1 is LGHDT, CDR2 YNNKEL, per germline (reference sequence). This CDR3 has 15 residues. The CDR3 coding sequence is TGTGCCACGAGAGGAGGCAAACCGGTTTACTACGATCAGTACTTC. This gives the protein CATRGGKPVYYDQYF.

V gene TRBV5-1 combines with J gene TRBJ1-5; D may be TRBD1 (5 bases). CDR1 is SGHRS and CDR2 is YFSETQ in the germline V gene. Trimming left V 5 bases short and J 12 bases short, with 15 bases between. This CDR3 is built from 12 residues. The CDR3 DNA reads TGCGCCAGCAGTTTTGACGGGGGAGTCCAGCATTTT. This gives the protein CASSFDGGVQHF. The complete variable domain, with remaining parts taken from reference TRBV5-1 and TRBJ1-5, reads KAGVTQTPRYLIKTRGQQVTLSCSPISGHRSVSWYQQTPGQGLQFLFEYFSETQRNKGNFPGRFSGRQFSNSRSEMNVSTLELGDSALYLCASSFDGGVQHFGDGTRLSIL.

A remark on this clonotype: The junction departs from germline at one end; a sequencing error may be responsible. The chain employs TRBV19 and TRBJ2-2; no clear D. Germline lookup yields CDR1 LNHDA and CDR2 SQIVND (reference sequence). CDR3 length: 14 amino acids. CDR3 DNA: TGTGCCACCCCTGTAGGGCCGAACTCCGGGGAGCTGTTTTTT. Encoded protein: CATPVGPNSGELFF.

The chain employs TRBV15 and TRBJ2-1, with TRBD2 as a possible D gene (7 bases). There are 17 residues in the CDR3. Trimming took off 0 bases at V and 0 bases at J, with 12 bases between the two ends. Per the germline V gene, CDR1 is LNHNV and CDR2 is YYDKDF (reference sequence). As DNA, the CDR3 is TGTGCCACCAGCAGAGAGGGGGGGCGGGGCTCCTACAATGAGCAGTTCTTC. Its protein product is CATSREGGRGSYNEQFF.

This clonotype was recorded many times. CDR3 in amino acids: CASSYRHRPYEQYV. The CDR3 nucleotides are TGTGCCAGCAGTTATCGACATCGACCCTACGAGCAGTACGTC. The chain employs TRBV6-2 or TRBV6-3 and TRBJ2-7; no clear D. V lost 3 bases to trimming and J lost 2 bases, with 11 bases between them. The CDR3 runs 14 residues. Germline CDR1 MNHEY, CDR2 SVGEGT.

This clonotype was observed at least ten times. The rearrangement links TRBV12-3 or TRBV12-4 to TRBJ2-1; weak D call: TRBD2 (5 bases). V was clipped by 6 bases and J by 8 bases, with 8 bases between them. The CDR3 extends over 11 amino acids. CDR3 residues: CASSPGDEQFF. CDR3 sequence (DNA): TGTGCCAGCAGCCCCGGGGATGAGCAGTTCTTC.

This clonotype ranks as large. The chain links TRBV12-3 or TRBV12-4 to TRBJ2-1; D ambiguous. CDR3 length: 16 amino acids. The V end was cut by 5 bases, the J end by 9 bases, with 23 bases between. This CDR3 is CASSPAARPGLAEQFF. CDR3 DNA sequence: TGTGCCAGCAGTCCCGCGGCCAGGCCCGGCCTTGCTGAGCAGTTCTTC.

This clonotype was seen many times. This rearrangement joins TRBV3-1 to TRBJ1-1; 8 positions agree with TRBD1. Germline CDR1 and CDR2: LGHDT and YNNKEL (reference sequence). The CDR3 is made up of 12 amino acids. The V gene end was trimmed by 7 bases and the J gene end by 5 bases; junction bases not matched to a gene: 3. The DNA of the CDR3 is TGTGCCAGCAAACAGGGGGTAACTGAAGCTTTCTTT. It translates to CASKQGVTEAFF. The variable domain in full, with the rest retrieved from reference TRBV3-1 and TRBJ1-1, is DTAVSQTPKYLVTQMGNDKSIKCEQNLGHDTMYWYKQDSKKFLKIMFSYNNKELIINETVPNRFSPKSPDKAHLNLHINSLELGDSAVYFCASKQGVTEAFFGQGTRLTVV.

This clonotype has more than one count but fewer than ten. The rearrangement joins TRBV4-1 to TRBJ2-7; 7 bases line up with TRBD2. CDR3 size: 16 residues. V trimming: 4 bases; J trimming: 0 bases; junction bases outside the gene matches: 9. CDR1 MGHRA and CDR2 YSYEKL come from the germline V gene. In nucleotides, the CDR3 is TGCGCCAGCAGCCCACAGGTCGGGAGGACCTCCTACGAGCAGTACTTC. It translates to CASSPQVGRTSYEQYF.

This clonotype was recorded a few times. The chain employs TRBV7-9 and TRBJ1-2; D unresolved. V lost 8 bases and J lost 3, with 19 bases in between. The CDR3 totals 15 residues. The V gene's germline CDR1 is SEHNR and CDR2 FQNEAQ (reference sequence). The CDR3 loop is CASFGRSGSDYGYTF. The DNA for the CDR3 is TGTGCCAGCTTTGGACGATCGGGCAGTGACTATGGCTACACCTTC.

This clonotype was seen more than once but under ten times. The chain employs TRBV5-1 and TRBJ2-3; tentative D call: TRBD2 (5 bases). Trimming left V 0 bases short and J 1 base short, with 6 bases between. This CDR3 is 14 amino acids long. The germline gives CDR1 SGHRS, CDR2 YFSETQ. Here the CDR3 DNA reads TGCGCCAGCAGCTTGGAGGAGGGCACAGATACGCAGTATTTT. Residues: CASSLEEGTDTQYF.